A single T cell receptor beta chain is shown here with its context. An end of the junction does not agree with germline; a read error may underlie this. Seattle researchers signed up patients amid active infection and tracked them longitudinally. As originally analysed: Quantification of nucleated cells was approximated via reference gene primer amplification. The protocol was immunoSEQ multiplex PCR, while the TCRdb copy is restricted to in-frame clones and leaves out a portion. V and J calls and clone size are given by that table; D and trimming were obtained from the DNA. Of about 150,000 clones listed, roughly nine tenths are singletons. This entry is derived from a study of blood T cell repertoires in COVID-19. Across the whole study: Acute-phase and convalescent COVID-19 samples originated in the United States, Italy and Spain. PBMCs, B-cell-depleted T cells, or T cells provided the cDNA or gDNA that made up the material.

Germline V CDR1 and CDR2: MDHEN, SYDVKM. This CDR3 contains 14 residues. The receptor comes from a man in his late teens or twenties with COVID-19, enrolled during active disease. The source material was peripheral blood. The chain joins TRBV28 to TRBJ1-4; 9 bases agree with TRBD1. CDR3: CASTSVDRGEKLLF. DNA for the CDR3: TGTGCCAGCACCTCAGTGGACAGGGGTGAAAAACTGCTTTTT.